The subject of this entry is one TCR beta chain. This record comes from a study of blood T cell repertoires in COVID-19. Looking at the study overall: Researchers got acute and convalescent COVID-19 samples from the United States, Italy and Spain.

Germline V lookup: CDR1 KGHSH, CDR2 LQKENI. Deletions cut 6 bases from V and 6 bases from J, with 14 bases between. This CDR3 is 14 amino acids long. Profiled with immunoSEQ multiplex PCR; TCRdb holds only in-frame clones, not every one. Among about 250,000 clones listed, around 84% were seen once. The sample comprised PBMCs or T cells enriched from blood (not recorded which). The origin of this receptor is a man in his forties who had recovered from COVID-19. The rearrangement links TRBV18 to TRBJ1-4; possibly TRBD1 for D (6 bases). CDR3 sequence: CASSDRKWDEKLFF. CDR3 nucleotides: TGTGCCAGCTCCGACAGGAAATGGGATGAAAAACTGTTTTTT.